This T cell receptor (beta chain) originates from a study of OX40 agonist ivuxolimab in advanced cancers. Turning to the study itself: Patients were given ivuxolimab, an antibody that agonizes OX40 (CD134). Three patients showed partial responses: one hepatocellular carcinoma and two cutaneous melanoma cases.

Study-level points and caveats: By week 6 at 0.1 to 3.0 mg/kg, blood CD4+ and CD8+ T cells had expanded clonally.

Trimming cost V 5 bases and J 5 bases; bases outside gene matches: 13. The CDR3 spans 16 residues. Germline loops: CDR1 KGHSH, CDR2 LQKENI. The data were produced by immunoSEQ multiplex PCR, yet TCRdb's version contains in-frame clones alone and is incomplete. The sample carries around 95,000 clones, about 88% recorded once. In the case of this clone: Its cognate antigen is unknown.

With autoimmune disease history or systemic immunosuppression, patients were excluded. The chain combines TRBV18 with TRBJ2-5, with TRBD2 identical over 8 bases. The sample consisted of CD4+ or CD8+ T cells sorted from blood, taken in a trial of the OX40 agonist ivuxolimab. The TCR comes from an adult with an advanced solid tumor such as melanoma, head and neck, liver or kidney cancer. The CDR3 nucleotides read TGTGCCAGCTCAGGAATAGCGGGATCCCGTGGGGAGACCCAGTACTTC. The encoded protein is CASSGIAGSRGETQYF.